The subject of this entry is one T cell receptor beta chain. Its antigen is unknown. The data are from a study of liver allograft versus peripheral blood T cells. The wider study: Recipients' peripheral blood T cell receptor repertoires were compared with those in transplanted livers.

The CDR3 contains 17 residues. Germline-derived CDR1 and CDR2 are MNHEY and SVGAGI. The trim removed 11 bases at V and 5 bases at J, leaving 23 bases unmatched. Study conclusions and caveats: Repertoires of T cell receptors that resided inside liver allografts reportedly differed from those in peripheral blood.

TCRdb processed the reads anew with MiXCR; each CDR3 protein has one entry. This sample carries 10,000 to 15,000 distinct CDR3 sequences, under 30% of them seen once, and the ten largest clones take 2% to 2.5%. The J gene is TRBJ2-7, the V gene TRBV6-5; 8 bases are shared with TRBD2. This receptor was obtained from a human patient who had a liver transplant. The graft donor may have given rise to some T cells. The CDR3 DNA follows: TGTGCCTCCCGGGAGGGGACGCCCAATCGGAAGCTCAACGAGCAGTACTTC. Protein sequence: CASREGTPNRKLNEQYF.